This T cell receptor (beta chain) appears in the sequencing data of a study of CD8 T cells in Susac syndrome. Study-level findings and limits: Susac-specific public clones were found in total CD8+ and CD8+ TEMRA repertoires, numbering more than 15 and five, respectively.

The germline V gene encodes CDR1 SGHTA and CDR2 FQGNSA. Trimming stripped 1 base from V and 1 base from J, with 7 bases between. CDR3 length: 14 amino acids. On this clonotype itself: Its cognate antigen is unknown.

Random hexamers served to reverse transcribe roughly 0.5 to 1 ug RNA. Amplification of TCR beta CDR3 by immunoSEQ multiplex PCR spanned 54 Vbeta and 13 Jbeta. TCRdb re-called the immunoSEQ multiplex PCR reads with MiXCR, one entry per CDR3 protein. Of approximately 79,000 distinct CDR3 sequences in the sample, approximately 93% were seen once. This chain joins TRBV7-2 and TRBJ1-1; D is uncertain. Sequenced input: CD8+ T cells from PBMCs. The origin of this receptor is a human donor with Susac syndrome. The CDR3 loop is CASSLGNANTEAFF. In nucleotides, the CDR3 is TGTGCCAGCAGCTTAGGAAATGCGAACACTGAAGCTTTCTTT.